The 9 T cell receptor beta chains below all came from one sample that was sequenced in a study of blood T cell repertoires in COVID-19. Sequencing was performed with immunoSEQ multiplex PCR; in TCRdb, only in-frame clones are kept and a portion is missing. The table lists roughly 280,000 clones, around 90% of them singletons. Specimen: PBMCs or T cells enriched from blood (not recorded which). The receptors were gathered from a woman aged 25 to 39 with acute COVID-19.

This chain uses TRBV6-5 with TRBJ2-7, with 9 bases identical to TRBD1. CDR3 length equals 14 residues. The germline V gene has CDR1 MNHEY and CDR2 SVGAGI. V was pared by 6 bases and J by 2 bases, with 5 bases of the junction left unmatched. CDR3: CASSKQGAAYEQYF. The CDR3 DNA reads TGTGCCAGCAGCAAACAGGGGGCGGCCTACGAGCAGTACTTC.

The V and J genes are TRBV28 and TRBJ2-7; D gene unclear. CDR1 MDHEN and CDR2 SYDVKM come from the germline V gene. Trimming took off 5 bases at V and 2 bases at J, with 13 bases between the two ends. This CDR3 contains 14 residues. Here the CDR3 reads CASSNSPNPYEQYF. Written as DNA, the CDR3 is TGTGCCAGCAGTAATAGTCCCAACCCCTACGAGCAGTACTTC.

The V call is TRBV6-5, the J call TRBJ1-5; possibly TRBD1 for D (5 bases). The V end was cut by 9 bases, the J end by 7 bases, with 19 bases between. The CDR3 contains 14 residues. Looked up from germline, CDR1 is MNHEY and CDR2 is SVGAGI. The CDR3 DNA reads TGTGCCAGTGCGGCCTTGGGGGGAAACCAGCCCCAGCATTTT. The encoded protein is CASAALGGNQPQHF.

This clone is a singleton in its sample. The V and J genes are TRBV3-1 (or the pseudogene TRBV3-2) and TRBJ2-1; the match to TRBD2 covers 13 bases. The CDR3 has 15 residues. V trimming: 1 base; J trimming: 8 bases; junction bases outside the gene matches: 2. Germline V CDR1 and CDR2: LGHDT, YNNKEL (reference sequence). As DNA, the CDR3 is TGTGCCAGCAGCCAAGGGACTAGCGGGAGTGATGAGCAGTTCTTC. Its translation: CASSQGTSGSDEQFF.

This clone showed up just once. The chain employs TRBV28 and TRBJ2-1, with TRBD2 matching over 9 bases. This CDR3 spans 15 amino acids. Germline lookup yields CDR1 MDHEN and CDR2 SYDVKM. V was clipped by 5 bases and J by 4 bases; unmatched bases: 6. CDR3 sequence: CASSEGTSIYNEQFF. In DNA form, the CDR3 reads TGTGCCAGCAGTGAAGGGACTAGCATTTACAATGAGCAGTTCTTC.

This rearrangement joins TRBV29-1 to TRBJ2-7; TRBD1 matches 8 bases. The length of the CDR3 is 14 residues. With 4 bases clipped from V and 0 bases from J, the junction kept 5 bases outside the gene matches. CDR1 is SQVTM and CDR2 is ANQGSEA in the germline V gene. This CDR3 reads CSVVGQGVSYEQYF. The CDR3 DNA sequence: TGCAGCGTTGTCGGACAGGGTGTCTCCTACGAGCAGTACTTC.

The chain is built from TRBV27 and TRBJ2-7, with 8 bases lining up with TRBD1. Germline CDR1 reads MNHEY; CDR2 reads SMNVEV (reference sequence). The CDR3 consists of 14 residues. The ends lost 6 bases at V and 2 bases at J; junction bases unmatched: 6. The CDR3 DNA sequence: TGTGCCAGCAGGTTGACAGGGGCCACCTACGAGCAGTACTTC. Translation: CASRLTGATYEQYF.

The CDR3 DNA reads TGTGCCAGTAGTACCGGGACTAGCGGGAGTCGCGAGCAGTACTTC. Protein product: CASSTGTSGSREQYF. V is TRBV19 and J is TRBJ2-7; 14 bases are a match to TRBD2. The V segment lost 4 bases and the J segment 6 bases; nucleotides outside the gene matches: 5. Germline V gene sequence: CDR1 LNHDA, CDR2 SQIVND (reference sequence). The CDR3 has 15 amino acids. The variable domain in full, with the rest retrieved from reference TRBV19 and TRBJ2-7, is DGGITQSPKYLFRKEGQNVTLSCEQNLNHDAMYWYRQDPGQGLRLIYYSQIVNDFQKGDIAEGYSVSREKKESFPLTVTSAQKNPTAFYLCASSTGTSGSREQYFGPGTRLTVT.

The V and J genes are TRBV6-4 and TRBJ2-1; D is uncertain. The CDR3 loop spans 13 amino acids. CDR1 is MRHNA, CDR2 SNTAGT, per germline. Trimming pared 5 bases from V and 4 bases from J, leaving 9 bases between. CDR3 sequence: CASSLGPYNEQFF. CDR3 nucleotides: TGTGCCAGCAGTCTAGGCCCATACAATGAGCAGTTCTTC.